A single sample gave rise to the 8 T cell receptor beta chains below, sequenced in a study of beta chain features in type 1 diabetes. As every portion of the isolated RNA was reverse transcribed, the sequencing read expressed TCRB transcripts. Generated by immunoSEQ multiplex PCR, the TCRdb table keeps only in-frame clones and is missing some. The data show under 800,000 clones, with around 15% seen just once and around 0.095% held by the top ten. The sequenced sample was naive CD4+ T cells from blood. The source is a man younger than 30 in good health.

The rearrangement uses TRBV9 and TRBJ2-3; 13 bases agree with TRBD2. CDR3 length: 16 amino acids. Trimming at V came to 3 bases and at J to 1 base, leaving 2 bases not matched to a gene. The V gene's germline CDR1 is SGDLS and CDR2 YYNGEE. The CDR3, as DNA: TGTGCCAGCAGCGGGACTAGCGGGGGAGGCACAGATACGCAGTATTTT. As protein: CASSGTSGGGTDTQYF. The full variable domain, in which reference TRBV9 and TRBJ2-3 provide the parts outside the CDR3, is DSGVTQTPKHLITATGQRVTLRCSPRSGDLSVYWYQQSLDQGLQFLIQYYNGEERAKGNILERFSAQQFPDLHSELNLSSLELGDSALYFCASSGTSGGGTDTQYFGPGTRLTVL.

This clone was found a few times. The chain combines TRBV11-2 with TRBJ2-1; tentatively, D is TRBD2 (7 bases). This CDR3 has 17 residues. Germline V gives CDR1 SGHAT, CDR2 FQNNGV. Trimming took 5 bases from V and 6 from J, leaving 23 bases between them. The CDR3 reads CASSAHGGGAWFNEQFF. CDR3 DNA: TGTGCCAGCAGCGCCCACGGCGGGGGCGCATGGTTCAATGAGCAGTTCTTC.

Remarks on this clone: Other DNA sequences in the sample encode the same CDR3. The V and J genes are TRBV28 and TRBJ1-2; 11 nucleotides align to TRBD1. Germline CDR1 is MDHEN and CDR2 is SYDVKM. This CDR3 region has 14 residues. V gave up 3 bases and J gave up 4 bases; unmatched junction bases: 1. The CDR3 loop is CASSLDRGLYGYTF. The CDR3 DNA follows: TGTGCCAGCAGTTTGGACAGGGGGCTCTATGGCTACACCTTC.

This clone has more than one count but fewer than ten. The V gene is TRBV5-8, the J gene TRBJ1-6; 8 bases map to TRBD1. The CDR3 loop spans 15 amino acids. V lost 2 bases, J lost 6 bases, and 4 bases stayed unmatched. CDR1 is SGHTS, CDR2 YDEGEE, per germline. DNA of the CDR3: TGTGCCAGCAGCTTTCCGGACAGGGCTAATTCACCCCTCCACTTT. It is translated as CASSFPDRANSPLHF. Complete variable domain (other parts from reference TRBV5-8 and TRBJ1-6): EAGVTQSPTHLIKTRGQQATLRCSPISGHTSVYWYQQALGLGLQFLLWYDEGEERNRGNFPPRFSGRQFPNYSSELNVNALELEDSALYLCASSFPDRANSPLHFGNGTRLTVT.

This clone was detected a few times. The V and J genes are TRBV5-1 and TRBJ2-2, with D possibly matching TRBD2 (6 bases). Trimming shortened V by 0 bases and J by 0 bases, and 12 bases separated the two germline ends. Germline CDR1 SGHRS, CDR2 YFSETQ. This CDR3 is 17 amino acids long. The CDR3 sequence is CASSLGAGRANTGELFF. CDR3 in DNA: TGCGCCAGCAGCTTGGGCGCGGGAAGGGCGAACACCGGGGAGCTGTTTTTT. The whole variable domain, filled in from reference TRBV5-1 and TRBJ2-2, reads KAGVTQTPRYLIKTRGQQVTLSCSPISGHRSVSWYQQTPGQGLQFLFEYFSETQRNKGNFPGRFSGRQFSNSRSEMNVSTLELGDSALYLCASSLGAGRANTGELFFGEGSRLTVL.

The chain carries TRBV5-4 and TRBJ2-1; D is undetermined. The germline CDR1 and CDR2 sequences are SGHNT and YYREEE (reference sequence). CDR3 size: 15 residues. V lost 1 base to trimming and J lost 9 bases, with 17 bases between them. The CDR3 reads CASSLKQGSSREQFF. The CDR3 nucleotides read TGTGCCAGCAGCTTGAAGCAAGGCTCCTCTCGTGAGCAGTTCTTC.

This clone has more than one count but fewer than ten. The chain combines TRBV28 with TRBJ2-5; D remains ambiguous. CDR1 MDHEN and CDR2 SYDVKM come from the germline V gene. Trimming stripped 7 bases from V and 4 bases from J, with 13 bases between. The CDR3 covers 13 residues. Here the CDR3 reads CASKENGRETQYF. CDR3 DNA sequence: TGTGCCAGCAAGGAAAACGGACGAGAGACCCAGTACTTC.

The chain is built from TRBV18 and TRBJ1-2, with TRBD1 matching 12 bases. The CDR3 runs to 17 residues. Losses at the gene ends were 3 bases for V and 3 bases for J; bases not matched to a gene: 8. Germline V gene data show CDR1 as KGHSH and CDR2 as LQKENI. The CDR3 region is CASSPTAGTGGDYGYTF. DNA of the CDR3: TGTGCCAGCTCACCGACCGCCGGGACAGGGGGCGACTATGGCTACACCTTC.